This T cell receptor beta chain was sequenced during a study of control samples from healthy donors and cancer patients. Clones were read by immunoSEQ multiplex PCR, and TCRdb kept only the in-frame ones, dropping some. The table has some 77,000 clones, approximately 91% seen once. Trimming took 0 bases from V and 1 from J, leaving 8 bases between them. CDR1 is SGDLS and CDR2 is YYNGEE in the germline V gene. This CDR3 has 16 amino acids. This TCR came from a woman between 55 and 75 years old in good health. The sequenced sample was blood. The chain uses TRBV9 and TRBJ2-6; TRBD1 might be the D (5 bases). CDR3 DNA sequence: TGTGCCAGCAGCGTAGGTCCAGGGTCTGGGGCCAACGTCCTGACTTTC. Translated: CASSVGPGSGANVLTF.